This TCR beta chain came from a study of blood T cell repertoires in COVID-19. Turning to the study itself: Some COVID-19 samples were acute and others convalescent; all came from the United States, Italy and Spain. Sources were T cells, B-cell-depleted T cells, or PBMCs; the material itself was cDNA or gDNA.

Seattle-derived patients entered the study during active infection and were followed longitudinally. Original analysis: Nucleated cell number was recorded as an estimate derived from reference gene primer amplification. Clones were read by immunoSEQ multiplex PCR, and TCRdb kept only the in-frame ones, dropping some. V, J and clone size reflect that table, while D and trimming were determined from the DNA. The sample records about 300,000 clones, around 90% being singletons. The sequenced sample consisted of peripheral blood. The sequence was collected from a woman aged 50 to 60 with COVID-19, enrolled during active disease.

The CDR3 DNA reads as TGCGCCAGCAGCTTAACCACCGGGACAGCTAATTCACCCCTCCACTTT. This gives the protein CASSLTTGTANSPLHF. This rearrangement joins TRBV5-1 to TRBJ1-6; 7 positions match TRBD1. The germline gives CDR1 SGHRS, CDR2 YFSETQ. The ends lost 2 bases at V and 6 bases at J; junction bases unmatched: 8. The CDR3 has 16 residues.